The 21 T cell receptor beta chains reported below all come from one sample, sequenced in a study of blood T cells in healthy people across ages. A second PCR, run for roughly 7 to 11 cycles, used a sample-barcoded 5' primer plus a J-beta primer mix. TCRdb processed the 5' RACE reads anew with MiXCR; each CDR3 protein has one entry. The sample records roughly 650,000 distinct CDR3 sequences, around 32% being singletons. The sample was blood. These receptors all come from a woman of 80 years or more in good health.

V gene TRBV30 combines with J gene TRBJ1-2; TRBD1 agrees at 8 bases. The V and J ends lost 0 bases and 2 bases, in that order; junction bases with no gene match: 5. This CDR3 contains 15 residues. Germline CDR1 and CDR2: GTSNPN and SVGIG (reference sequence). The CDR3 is CAWSVGTGRNYGYTF. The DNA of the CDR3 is TGTGCCTGGAGTGTAGGGACAGGTCGGAACTATGGCTACACCTTC.

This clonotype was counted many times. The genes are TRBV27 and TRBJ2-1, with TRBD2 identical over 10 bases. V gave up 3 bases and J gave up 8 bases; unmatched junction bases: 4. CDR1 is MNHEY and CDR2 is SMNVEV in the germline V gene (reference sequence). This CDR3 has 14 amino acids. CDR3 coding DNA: TGTGCCAGCAGTTTTAGCGGGGGGCGGTATGAGCAGTTCTTC. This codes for CASSFSGGRYEQFF.

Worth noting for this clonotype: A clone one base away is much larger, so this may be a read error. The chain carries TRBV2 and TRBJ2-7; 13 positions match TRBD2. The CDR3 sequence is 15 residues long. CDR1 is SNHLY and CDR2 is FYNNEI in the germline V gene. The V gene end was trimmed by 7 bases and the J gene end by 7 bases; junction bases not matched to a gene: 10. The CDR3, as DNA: TGTGCCAGCACCCCGCGGACTAGCGGGGGAGGGGAGCAGTACTTC. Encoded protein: CASTPRTSGGGEQYF.

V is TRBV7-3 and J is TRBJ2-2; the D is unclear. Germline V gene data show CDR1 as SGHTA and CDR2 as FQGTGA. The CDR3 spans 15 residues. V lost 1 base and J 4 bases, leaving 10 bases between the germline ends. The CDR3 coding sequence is TGTGCCAGCAGCTTAAGTCTAGTTGGCACCGGGGAGCTGTTTTTT. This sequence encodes CASSLSLVGTGELFF.

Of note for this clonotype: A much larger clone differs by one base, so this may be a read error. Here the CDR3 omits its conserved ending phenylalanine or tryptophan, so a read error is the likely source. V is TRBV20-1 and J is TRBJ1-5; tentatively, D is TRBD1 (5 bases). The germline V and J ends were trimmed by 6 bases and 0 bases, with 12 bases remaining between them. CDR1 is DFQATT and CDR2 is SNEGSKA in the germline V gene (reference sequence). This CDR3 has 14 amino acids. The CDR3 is CSATTVYSNQPQHV. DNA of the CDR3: TGCAGTGCCACGACAGTGTATAGCAATCAGCCCCAGCATGTT.

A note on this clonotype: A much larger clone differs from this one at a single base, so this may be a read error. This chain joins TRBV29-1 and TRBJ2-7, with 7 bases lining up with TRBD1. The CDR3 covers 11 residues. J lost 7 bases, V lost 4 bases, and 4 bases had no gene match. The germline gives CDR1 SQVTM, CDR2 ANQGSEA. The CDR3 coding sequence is TGCAGCGTTGCACAGGGGATTGAGCAGTACTTC. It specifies CSVAQGIEQYF.

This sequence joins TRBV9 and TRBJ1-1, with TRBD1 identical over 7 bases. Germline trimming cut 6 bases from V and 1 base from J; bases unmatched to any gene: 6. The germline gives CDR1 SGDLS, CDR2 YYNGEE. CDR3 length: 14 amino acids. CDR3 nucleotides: TGTGCCAGCAACCGAGACAGGGCGAACACTGAAGCTTTCTTT. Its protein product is CASNRDRANTEAFF.

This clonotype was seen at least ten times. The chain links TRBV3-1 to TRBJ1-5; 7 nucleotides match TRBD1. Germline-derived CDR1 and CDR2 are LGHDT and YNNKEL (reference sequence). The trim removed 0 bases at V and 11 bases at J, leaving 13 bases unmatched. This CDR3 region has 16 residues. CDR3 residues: CASSQDLPSGGSTQHF. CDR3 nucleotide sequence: TGTGCCAGCAGCCAAGATCTCCCGTCAGGGGGTTCGACCCAGCATTTT.

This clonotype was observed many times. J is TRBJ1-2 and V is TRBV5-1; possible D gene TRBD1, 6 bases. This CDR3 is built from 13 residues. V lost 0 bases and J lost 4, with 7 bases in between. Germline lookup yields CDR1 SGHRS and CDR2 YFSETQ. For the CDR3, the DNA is TGCGCCAGCAGCTTGGAGGACAGCTATGGCTACACCTTC. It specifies CASSLEDSYGYTF.

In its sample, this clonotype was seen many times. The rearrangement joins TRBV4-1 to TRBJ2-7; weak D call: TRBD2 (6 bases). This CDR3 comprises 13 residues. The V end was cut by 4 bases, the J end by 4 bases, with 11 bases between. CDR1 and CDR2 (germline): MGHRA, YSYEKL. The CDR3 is CASSPWGEYEQYF. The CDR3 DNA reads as TGCGCCAGCAGCCCATGGGGGGAGTACGAGCAGTACTTC.

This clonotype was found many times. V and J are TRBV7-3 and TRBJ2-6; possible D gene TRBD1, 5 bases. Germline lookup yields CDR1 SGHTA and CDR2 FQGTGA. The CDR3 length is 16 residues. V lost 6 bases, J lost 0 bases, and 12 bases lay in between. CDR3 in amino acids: CASSPTGDSGANVLTF. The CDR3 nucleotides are TGTGCCAGCAGTCCTACAGGCGACTCTGGGGCCAACGTCCTGACTTTC.

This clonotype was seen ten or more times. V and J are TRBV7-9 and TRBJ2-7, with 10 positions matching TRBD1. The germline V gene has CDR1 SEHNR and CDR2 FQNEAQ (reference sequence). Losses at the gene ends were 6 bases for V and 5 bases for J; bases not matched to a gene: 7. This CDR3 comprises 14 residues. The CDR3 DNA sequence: TGTGCCAGCAGTGGGACCGGGACAGGGGACGAGCAGTACTTC. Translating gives CASSGTGTGDEQYF.

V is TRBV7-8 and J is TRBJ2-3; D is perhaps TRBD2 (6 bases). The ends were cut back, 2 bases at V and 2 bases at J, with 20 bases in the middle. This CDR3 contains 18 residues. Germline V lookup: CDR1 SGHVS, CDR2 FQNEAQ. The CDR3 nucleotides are TGTGCCAGCAGCTTAAGAGTGCCCGGGAGACAGATCACAGATACGCAGTATTTT. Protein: CASSLRVPGRQITDTQYF.

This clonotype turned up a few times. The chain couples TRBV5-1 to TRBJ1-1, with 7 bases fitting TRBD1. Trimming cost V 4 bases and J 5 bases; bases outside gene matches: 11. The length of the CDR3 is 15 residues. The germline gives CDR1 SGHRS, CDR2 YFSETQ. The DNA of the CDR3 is TGCGCCAGCAGCAGCGGAACAGGGGTACTGACTGAAGCTTTCTTT. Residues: CASSSGTGVLTEAFF.

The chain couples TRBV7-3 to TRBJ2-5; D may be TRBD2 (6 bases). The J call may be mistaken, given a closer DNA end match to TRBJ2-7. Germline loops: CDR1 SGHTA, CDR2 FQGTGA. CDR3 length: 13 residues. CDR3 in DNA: TGTGCCAGCCCCCCCGGGAGCGGATACGAGCAGTACTTC. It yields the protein CASPPGSGYEQYF.

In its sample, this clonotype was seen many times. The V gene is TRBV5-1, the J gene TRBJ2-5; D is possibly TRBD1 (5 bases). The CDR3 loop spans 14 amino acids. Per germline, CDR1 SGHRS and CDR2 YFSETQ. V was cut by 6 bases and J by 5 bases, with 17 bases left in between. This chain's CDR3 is CASNIGHSRETQYF. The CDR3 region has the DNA TGCGCCAGCAATATTGGACATAGCAGGGAGACCCAGTACTTC. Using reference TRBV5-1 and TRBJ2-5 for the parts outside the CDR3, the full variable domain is KAGVTQTPRYLIKTRGQQVTLSCSPISGHRSVSWYQQTPGQGLQFLFEYFSETQRNKGNFPGRFSGRQFSNSRSEMNVSTLELGDSALYLCASNIGHSRETQYFGPGTRLLVL.

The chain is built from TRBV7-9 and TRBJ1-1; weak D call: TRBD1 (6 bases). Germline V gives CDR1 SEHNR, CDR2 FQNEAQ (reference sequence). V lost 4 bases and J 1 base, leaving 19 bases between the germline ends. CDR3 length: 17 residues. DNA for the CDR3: TGTGCCAGCAGCTCCCCGGGCGGGGGCGCGCAGAACACTGAAGCTTTCTTT. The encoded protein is CASSSPGGGAQNTEAFF.

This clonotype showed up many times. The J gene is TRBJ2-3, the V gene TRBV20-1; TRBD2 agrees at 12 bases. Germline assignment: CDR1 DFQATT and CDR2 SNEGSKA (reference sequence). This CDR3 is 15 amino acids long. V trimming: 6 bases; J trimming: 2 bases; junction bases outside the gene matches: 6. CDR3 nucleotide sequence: TGCAGTGCATCCAGGACTAGCGGGAACACAGATACGCAGTATTTT. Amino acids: CSASRTSGNTDTQYF.

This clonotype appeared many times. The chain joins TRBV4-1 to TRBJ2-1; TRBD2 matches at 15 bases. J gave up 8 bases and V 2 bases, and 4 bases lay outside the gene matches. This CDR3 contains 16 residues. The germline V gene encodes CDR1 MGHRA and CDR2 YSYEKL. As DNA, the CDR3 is TGCGCCAGCAGCCAAAGGACTAGCGGGGGGGCCGATGAGCAGTTCTTC. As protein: CASSQRTSGGADEQFF.

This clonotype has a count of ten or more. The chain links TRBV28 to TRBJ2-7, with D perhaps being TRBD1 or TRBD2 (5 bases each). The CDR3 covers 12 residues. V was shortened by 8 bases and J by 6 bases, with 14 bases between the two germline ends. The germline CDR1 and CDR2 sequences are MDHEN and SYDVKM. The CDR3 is CASGGLGREQYF. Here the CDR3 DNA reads TGTGCCAGCGGGGGTCTAGGACGCGAGCAGTACTTC.

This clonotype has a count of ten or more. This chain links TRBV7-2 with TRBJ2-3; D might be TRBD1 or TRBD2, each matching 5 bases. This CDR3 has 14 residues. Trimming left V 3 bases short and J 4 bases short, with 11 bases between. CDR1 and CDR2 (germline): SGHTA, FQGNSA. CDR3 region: CASSFRGMADTQYF. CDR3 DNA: TGTGCCAGCAGCTTCCGGGGCATGGCAGATACGCAGTATTTT. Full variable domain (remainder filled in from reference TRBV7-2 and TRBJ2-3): GAGVSQSPSNKVTEKGKDVELRCDPISGHTALYWYRQSLGQGLEFLIYFQGNSAPDKSGLPSDRFSAERTGGSVSTLTIQRTQQEDSAVYLCASSFRGMADTQYFGPGTRLTVL.